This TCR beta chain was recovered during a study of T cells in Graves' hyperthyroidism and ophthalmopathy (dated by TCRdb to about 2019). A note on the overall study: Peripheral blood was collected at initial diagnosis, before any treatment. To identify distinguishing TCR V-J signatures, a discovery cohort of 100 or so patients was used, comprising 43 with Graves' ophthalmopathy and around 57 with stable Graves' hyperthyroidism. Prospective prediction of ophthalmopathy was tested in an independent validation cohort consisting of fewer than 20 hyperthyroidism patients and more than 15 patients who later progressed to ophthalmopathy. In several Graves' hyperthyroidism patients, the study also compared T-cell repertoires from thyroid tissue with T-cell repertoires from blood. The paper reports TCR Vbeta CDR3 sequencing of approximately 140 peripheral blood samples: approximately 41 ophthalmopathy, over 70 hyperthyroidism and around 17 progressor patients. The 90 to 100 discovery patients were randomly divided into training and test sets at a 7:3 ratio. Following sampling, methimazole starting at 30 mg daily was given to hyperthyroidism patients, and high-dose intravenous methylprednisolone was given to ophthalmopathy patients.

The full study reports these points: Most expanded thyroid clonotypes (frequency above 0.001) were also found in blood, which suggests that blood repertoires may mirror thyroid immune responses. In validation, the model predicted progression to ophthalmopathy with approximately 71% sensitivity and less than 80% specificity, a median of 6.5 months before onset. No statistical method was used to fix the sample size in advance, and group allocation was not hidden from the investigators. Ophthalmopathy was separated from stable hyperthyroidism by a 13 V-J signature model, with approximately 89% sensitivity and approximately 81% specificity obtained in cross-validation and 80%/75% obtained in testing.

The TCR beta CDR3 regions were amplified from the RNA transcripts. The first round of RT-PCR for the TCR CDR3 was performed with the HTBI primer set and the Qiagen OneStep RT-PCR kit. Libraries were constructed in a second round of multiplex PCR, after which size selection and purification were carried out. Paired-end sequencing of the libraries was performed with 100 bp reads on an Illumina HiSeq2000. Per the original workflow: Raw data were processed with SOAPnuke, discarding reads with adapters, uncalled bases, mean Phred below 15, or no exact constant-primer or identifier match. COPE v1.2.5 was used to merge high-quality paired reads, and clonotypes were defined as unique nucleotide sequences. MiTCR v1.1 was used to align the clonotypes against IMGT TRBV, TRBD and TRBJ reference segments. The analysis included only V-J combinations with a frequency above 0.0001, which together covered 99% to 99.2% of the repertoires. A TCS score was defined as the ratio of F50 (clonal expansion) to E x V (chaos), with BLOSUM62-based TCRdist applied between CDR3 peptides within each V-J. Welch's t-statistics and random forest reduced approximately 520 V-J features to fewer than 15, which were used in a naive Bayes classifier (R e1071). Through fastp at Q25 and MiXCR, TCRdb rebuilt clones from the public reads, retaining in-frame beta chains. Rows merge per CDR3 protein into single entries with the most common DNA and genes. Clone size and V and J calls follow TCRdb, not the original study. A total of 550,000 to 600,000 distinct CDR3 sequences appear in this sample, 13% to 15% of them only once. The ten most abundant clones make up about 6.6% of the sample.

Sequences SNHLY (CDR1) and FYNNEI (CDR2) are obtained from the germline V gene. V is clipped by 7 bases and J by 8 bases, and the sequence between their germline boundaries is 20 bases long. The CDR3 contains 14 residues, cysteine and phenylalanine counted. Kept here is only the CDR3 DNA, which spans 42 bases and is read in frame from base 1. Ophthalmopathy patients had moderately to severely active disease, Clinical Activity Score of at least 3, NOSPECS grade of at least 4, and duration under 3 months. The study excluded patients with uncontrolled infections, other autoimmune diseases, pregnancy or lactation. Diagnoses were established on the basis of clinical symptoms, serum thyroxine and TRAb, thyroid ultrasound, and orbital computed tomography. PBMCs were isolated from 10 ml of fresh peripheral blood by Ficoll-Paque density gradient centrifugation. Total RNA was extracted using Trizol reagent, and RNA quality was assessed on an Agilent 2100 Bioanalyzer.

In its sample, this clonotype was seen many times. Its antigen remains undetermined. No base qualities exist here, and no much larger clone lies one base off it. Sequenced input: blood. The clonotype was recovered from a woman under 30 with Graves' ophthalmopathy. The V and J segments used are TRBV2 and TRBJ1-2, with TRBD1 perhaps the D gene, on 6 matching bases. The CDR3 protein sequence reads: CASTDDRTHGGYTF. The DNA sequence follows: TGTGCCAGCACCGACGACAGGACGCACGGGGGCTACACCTTC.